This is a list of T cell receptor beta chains from one sample in a study of blood T cell repertoires in COVID-19. The method was immunoSEQ multiplex PCR; TCRdb's version includes in-frame clones alone and lacks a portion of them. The sample holds 250,000 to 350,000 clones, approximately 84% seen once. The sample consisted of peripheral blood. The receptor set was obtained from a human donor with COVID-19, enrolled during active disease. The donor label of this sample is uncertain. The CDR3 runs from the conserved cysteine through the conserved F or W. The D gene is left open where the match is weak. Clone size appears in some rows only: once, few, many, or a class for an expanded clone.

TRBV11-2	NA	TRBD1	TRBJ2-1	CASSLDRGHEQFF	TGTGCCAGCAGTTTGGACAGGGGGCACGAGCAGTTCTTC
TRBV13	NA	NA	TRBJ2-5	CASSTRETQYF	TGTGCCAGCAGCACCAGAGAGACCCAGTACTTC
TRBV27	NA	NA	TRBJ2-3	CASSHHPSTDTQYF	TGTGCCAGCTCACACCATCCTAGCACAGATACGCAGTATTTT
TRBV12-3/TRBV12-4	NA	TRBD2	TRBJ2-5	CASSFKREGTQYF	TGTGCCAGCAGTTTCAAGCGGGAAGGGACCCAGTACTTC
TRBV9	once	NA	TRBJ2-7	CASSVEGVAGRGEQYF	TGTGCCAGCAGCGTAGAAGGGGTGGCAGGGCGGGGTGAGCAGTACTTC
TRBV27	NA	NA	TRBJ1-1	CASSLSGGGGNTEAFF	TGTGCCAGCAGTTTATCCGGGGGAGGGGGAAACACTGAAGCTTTCTTT
TRBV6-6	NA	NA	TRBJ1-1	CASSSQVMNTEAFF	TGTGCCAGCAGTTCTCAGGTCATGAACACTGAAGCTTTCTTT
TRBV28	NA	NA	TRBJ2-7	CASSSFTPVPYEQYF	TGTGCCAGCAGTTCCTTTACCCCGGTCCCCTACGAGCAGTACTTC
TRBV7-9	NA	TRBD1	TRBJ2-6	CASSRGDTGVGANVLTF	TGTGCCAGCAGCCGAGGGGATACAGGGGTTGGGGCCAACGTCCTGACTTTC
TRBV7-9	NA	TRBD2	TRBJ2-7	CASSLGLAEYEQYF	TGTGCCAGCAGCTTAGGACTAGCGGAATACGAGCAGTACTTC
TRBV19	NA	NA	TRBJ1-1	CASSMGQNTEAFF	TGTGCCAGTAGTATGGGACAGAACACTGAAGCTTTCTTT
TRBV19	NA	NA	TRBJ2-1	CASSMALEDNEQFF	TGTGCCAGTAGTATGGCCCTAGAAGATAATGAGCAGTTCTTC
TRBV19	NA	TRBD1	TRBJ1-1	CASISTGENTEAFF	TGTGCCAGTATTTCTACAGGGGAGAACACTGAAGCTTTCTTT
TRBV19	NA	TRBD2	TRBJ2-4	CASSIGREKNIQYF	TGTGCCAGTAGTATCGGGAGGGAAAAAAACATTCAGTACTTC
TRBV13	NA	TRBD2	TRBJ2-2	CASSSSLSTSGINTGELFF	TGTGCCAGCAGCTCATCTCTCTCGACTAGCGGGATAAACACCGGGGAGCTGTTTTTT